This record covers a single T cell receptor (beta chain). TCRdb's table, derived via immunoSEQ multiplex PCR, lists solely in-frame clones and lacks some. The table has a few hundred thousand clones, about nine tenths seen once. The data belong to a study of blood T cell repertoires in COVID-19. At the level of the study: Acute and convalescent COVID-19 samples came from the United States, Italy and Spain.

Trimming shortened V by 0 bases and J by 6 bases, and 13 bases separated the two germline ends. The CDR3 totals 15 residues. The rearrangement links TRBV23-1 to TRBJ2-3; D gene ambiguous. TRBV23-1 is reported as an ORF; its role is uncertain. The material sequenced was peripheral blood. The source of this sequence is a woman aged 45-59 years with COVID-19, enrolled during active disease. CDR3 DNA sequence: TGCGCCAGCAGTCAATCACGTCGTCCTCAGGATACGCAGTATTTT. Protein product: CASSQSRRPQDTQYF.